This entry concerns a single TCR beta chain. Its antigen is not identified. This specimen belongs to a study of cytomegalovirus exposure and HLA in healthy donors. Study-wide points: When presence/absence was analysed, sequencing depth was taken to be roughly uniform across donors.

Researchers ran the PCR with 60 Vbeta and 13 Jbeta primers. Repertoires were generated with immunoSEQ multiplex PCR, while TCRdb's copy carries only in-frame clones and drops some. The sample records approximately 280,000 clones, around nine tenths being singletons. In germline, CDR1 is LNHDA, CDR2 SQIVND (reference sequence). CDR3 length: 15 residues. Trimming removed 5 bases at V and 2 bases at J, with 13 bases between. Sample: PBMCs. V gene TRBV19 combines with J gene TRBJ1-3; TRBD1 is a possible D gene (5 bases). This TCR came from a woman under 30 in good health and CMV-seronegative. The CDR3 DNA sequence: TGTGCCAGTAGTTCGCCAGGGAGGCCTGGAAACACCATATATTTT. It yields the protein CASSSPGRPGNTIYF.